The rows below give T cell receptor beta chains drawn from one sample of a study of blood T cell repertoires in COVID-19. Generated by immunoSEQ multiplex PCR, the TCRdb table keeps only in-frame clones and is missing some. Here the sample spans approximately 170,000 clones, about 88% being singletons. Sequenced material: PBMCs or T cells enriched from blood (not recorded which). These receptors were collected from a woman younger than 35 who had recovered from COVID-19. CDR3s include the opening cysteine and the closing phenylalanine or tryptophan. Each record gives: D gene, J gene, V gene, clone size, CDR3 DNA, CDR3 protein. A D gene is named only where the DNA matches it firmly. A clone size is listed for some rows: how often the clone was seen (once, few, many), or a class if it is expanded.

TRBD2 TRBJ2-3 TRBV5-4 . TGTGCCAGCAGTCCCGGCCCTAGCGGGATCAACACAGATACGCAGTATTTT CASSPGPSGINTDTQYF
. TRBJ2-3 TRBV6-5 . TGTGCCAGCAGTTACTCGGGTGGGAGCGGTGTTGATACGCAGTATTTT CASSYSGGSGVDTQYF
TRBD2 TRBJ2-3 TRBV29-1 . TGCAGCGCTGGGACTAGCGGGAGGGCCCGCACAGATACGCAGTATTTT CSAGTSGRARTDTQYF
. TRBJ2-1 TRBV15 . TGTGCCACCGAATCCTACGGGGCAGGGGGAGGCAATGAGCAGTTCTTC CATESYGAGGGNEQFF
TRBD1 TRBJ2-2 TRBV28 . TGTGCCAGCAAGGCGGGCAGGGGGCAGGCCGGGGAGCTGTTTTTT CASKAGRGQAGELFF
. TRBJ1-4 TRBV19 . TGTGCCAGTAGTCTTCCAGGGGAAGGCGAAAAACTGTTTTTT CASSLPGEGEKLFF
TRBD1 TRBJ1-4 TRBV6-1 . TGTGCCAGCAGCGAAAATTGGCCCTCAGGGGGTGAAAAACTGTTTTTT CASSENWPSGGEKLFF
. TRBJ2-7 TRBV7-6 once TGTGCCAGCAGCCCTAGCCCAGGGGATTACGAGCAGTACTTC CASSPSPGDYEQYF
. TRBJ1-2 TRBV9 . TGTGCCAGCAGCCCAGTGGTCCAGGGGCAGTGGGAAGGCTACACCTTC CASSPVVQGQWEGYTF
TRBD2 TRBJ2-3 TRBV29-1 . TGCAGCGCCAGGACTAGCGGGGCAGATACGCAGTATTTT CSARTSGADTQYF
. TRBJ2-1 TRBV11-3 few TGTGCCAGCAGCCTCCGGCGGGGAAGCGAGCAGTTCTTC CASSLRRGSEQFF
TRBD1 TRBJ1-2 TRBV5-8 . TGTGCCAGCAGCTTGGTTCAGGGGGCTGGTGGCTACACCTTC CASSLVQGAGGYTF
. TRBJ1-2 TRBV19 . TGTGCCAGTAGTGGGACACCCGGCGGCTTATATGGCTACACCTTC CASSGTPGGLYGYTF
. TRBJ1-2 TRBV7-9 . TGTGCCAGCAGCTTAGCTACAGGGACTGGCTACACCTTC CASSLATGTGYTF
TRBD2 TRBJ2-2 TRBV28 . TGTGCCAGCAGTTTCAGGCTAGCGGGACGGCTGTTTTTT CASSFRLAGRLFF
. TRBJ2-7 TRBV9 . TGTGCCAGCAGCGCAGGGGACATGTCCTACGAGCAGTACTTC CASSAGDMSYEQYF
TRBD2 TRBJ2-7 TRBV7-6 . TGTGCCAGCAGCCTCCGGCGGAGCGGGAGACCCGACGAGCAGTACTTC CASSLRRSGRPDEQYF
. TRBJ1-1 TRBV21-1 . TGTGCCAGCAGCTCCCTCGCGGCGAAGAACACTGAAGCTTTCTTT CASSSLAAKNTEAFF
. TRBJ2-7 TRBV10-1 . TGCGCCAGCAGTGAGCCCCCGGGGAGGAACTCCTACGAGCAGTACTTC CASSEPPGRNSYEQYF
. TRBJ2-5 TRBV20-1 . TGCAGTGCTGAGCAAGCCGAGACCCAGTACTTC CSAEQAETQYF
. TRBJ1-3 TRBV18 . TGTGCCAGCTCACTAAATCCCCCAGAGGGAGGTGGAAACACCATATATTTT CASSLNPPEGGGNTIYF
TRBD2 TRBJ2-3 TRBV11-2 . TGTGCCAGCAGCTTCGCCGCACTAGCGGGAGGAAATGATACGCAGTATTTT CASSFAALAGGNDTQYF
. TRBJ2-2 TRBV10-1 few TGCGCCAGCAGTGGGGGCGAGTTTTTT CASSGGEFF
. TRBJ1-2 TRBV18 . TGTGCCAGCTCACCATATCTGGACAAGCTCTATGGCTACACCTTC CASSPYLDKLYGYTF
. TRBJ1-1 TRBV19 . TGTGCCAGTACCCAGGGCCGGGGGACTGAAGCTTTCTTT CASTQGRGTEAFF
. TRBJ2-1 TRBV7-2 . TGTGCCAGCAGTCCCAGGGTGCCCTACAATGAGCAGTTCTTC CASSPRVPYNEQFF